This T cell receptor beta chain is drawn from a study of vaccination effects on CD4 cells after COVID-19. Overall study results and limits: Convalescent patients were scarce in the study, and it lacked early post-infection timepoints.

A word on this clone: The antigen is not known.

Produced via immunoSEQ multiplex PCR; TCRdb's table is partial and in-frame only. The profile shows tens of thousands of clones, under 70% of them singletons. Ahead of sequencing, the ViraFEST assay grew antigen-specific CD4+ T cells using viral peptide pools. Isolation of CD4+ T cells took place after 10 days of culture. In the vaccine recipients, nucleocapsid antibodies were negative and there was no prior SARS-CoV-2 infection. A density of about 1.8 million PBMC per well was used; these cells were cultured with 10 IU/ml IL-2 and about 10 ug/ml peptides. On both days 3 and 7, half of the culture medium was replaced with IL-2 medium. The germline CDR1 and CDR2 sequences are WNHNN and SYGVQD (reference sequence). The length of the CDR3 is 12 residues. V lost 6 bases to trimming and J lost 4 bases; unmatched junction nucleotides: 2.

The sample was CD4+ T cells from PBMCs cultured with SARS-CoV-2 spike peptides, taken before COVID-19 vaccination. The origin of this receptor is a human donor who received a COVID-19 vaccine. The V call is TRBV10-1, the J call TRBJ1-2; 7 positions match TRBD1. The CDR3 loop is CASRHRGYGYTF. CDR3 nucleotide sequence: TGCGCCAGCAGGCACAGGGGCTATGGCTACACCTTC.